This entry is about one T cell receptor beta chain. TCRdb ran MiXCR on the PCR reads and lists one entry per CDR3 protein. In the table there are 19,000 or so distinct CDR3 sequences, about 50% of which are singletons. The data were taken from a study of tumor-infiltrating lymphocytes in oesophageal squamous cell carcinoma. CDR3 length: 14 amino acids. V lost 8 bases, J lost 4 bases, and 10 bases stayed unmatched. From germline, CDR1 is SNHLY and CDR2 FYNNEI. The chain joins TRBV2 to TRBJ1-1; TRBD1 matches 7 bases. The receptor was isolated from a female donor with esophageal squamous cell carcinoma. Material for sequencing was normal esophageal tissue next to the tumor. This chain's CDR3 is CASFRRQGSTEAFF. The CDR3 nucleotides are TGTGCCAGCTTCCGCCGACAGGGCAGCACTGAAGCTTTCTTT.